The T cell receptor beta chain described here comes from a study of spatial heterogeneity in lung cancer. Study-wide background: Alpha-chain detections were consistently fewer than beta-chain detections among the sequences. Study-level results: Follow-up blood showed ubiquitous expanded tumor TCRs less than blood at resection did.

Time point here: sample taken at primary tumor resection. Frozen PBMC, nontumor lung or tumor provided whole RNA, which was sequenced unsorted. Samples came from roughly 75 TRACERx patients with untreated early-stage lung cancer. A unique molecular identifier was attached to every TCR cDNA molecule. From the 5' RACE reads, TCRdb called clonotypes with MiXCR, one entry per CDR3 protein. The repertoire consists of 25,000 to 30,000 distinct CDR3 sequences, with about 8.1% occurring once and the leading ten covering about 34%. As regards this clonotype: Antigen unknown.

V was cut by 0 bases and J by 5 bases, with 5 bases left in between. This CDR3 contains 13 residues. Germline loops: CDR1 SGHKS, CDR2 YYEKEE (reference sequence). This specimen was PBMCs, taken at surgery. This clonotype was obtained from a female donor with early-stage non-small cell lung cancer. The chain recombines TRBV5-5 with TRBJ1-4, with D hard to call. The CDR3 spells CASSLDVNEKLFF. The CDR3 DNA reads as TGTGCCAGCAGCTTGGACGTAAATGAAAAACTGTTTTTT.